The 7 T cell receptor beta chains listed next were all sequenced from one sample in a study of cytomegalovirus exposure and HLA in healthy donors. PCR involved 60 Vbeta and 13 Jbeta primers. TCRdb's copy holds only in-frame clones and misses some; the assay was immunoSEQ multiplex PCR. The sample holds about 250,000 clones; roughly two thirds are singletons and the top ten take around 2%. Material: PBMCs. Receptors were obtained from a female donor in good health and CMV-seronegative.

The V call is TRBV21-1, the J call TRBJ2-5; the table's D gene call, TRBD2, was not cross checked with the DNA. TRBV21-1 is labeled a pseudogene. This CDR3 is 17 amino acids long. CDR3 sequence reads: CASSKEGASGRGETQYF. CDR3 DNA: TGTGCCAGCAGCAAAGAGGGGGCTAGCGGGAGAGGAGAGACCCAGTACTTC.

The rearrangement joins TRBV7-2 to TRBJ2-7; 7 bases map to TRBD1. This CDR3 has 15 amino acids. Trimming at V came to 5 bases and at J to 6 bases, leaving 13 bases not matched to a gene. Germline-derived CDR1 and CDR2 are SGHTA and FQGNSA. CDR3: CASSAQTGIYSEQYF. In DNA form, the CDR3 reads TGTGCCAGCAGCGCACAGACAGGGATCTACTCCGAGCAGTACTTC.

This CDR3 is CASSLSTGQGLRGYTF. The DNA for the CDR3 is TGCGCCAGCAGCCTGTCAACCGGACAGGGCCTTCGGGGCTACACCTTC. This chain uses TRBV5-1 with TRBJ1-2; 8 bases map to TRBD1. The CDR3 runs 16 residues. In germline, CDR1 is SGHRS, CDR2 YFSETQ. Unmatched junction bases numbered 16, after V lost 4 bases and J lost 8 bases.

This chain joins TRBV27 and TRBJ2-5; no firm D call. The CDR3 spans 11 residues. Per germline, CDR1 MNHEY and CDR2 SMNVEV (reference sequence). Trimming left V 8 bases short and J 3 bases short, with 7 bases between. The CDR3 DNA sequence: TGTGCCAGCCGGGTGGAAGAGACCCAGTACTTC. It translates to CASRVEETQYF.

In the case of this clone: Other DNA sequences from this sample encode an identical CDR3 as well. The chain has TRBV11-2 and TRBJ2-7; 10 bases map to TRBD1. With V trimmed by 1 base and J by 2 bases, 2 bases remained unmatched. The CDR3 has 15 amino acids. Germline V lookup: CDR1 SGHAT, CDR2 FQNNGV. The CDR3 region is CASSLAGTGAYEQYF. The CDR3 DNA reads TGTGCCAGCAGCTTAGCCGGGACAGGGGCCTACGAGCAGTACTTC.

The chain joins TRBV19 to TRBJ1-1; a possible D gene is TRBD1 (6 bases). V lost 4 bases, J lost 0 bases, and 15 bases lay in between. The CDR3 totals 16 residues. Germline lookup yields CDR1 LNHDA and CDR2 SQIVND (reference sequence). The CDR3 DNA follows: TGTGCCAGTAGTAATCGGGGGGGCACAGTGAACACTGAAGCTTTCTTT. Its protein product is CASSNRGGTVNTEAFF.

The chain is built from TRBV29-1 and TRBJ1-1; D is unclear. CDR1 and CDR2 (germline): SQVTM, ANQGSEA. V was shortened by 3 bases and J by 5 bases, with 7 bases between the two germline ends. This CDR3 region has 11 residues. The CDR3 sequence is CSVEQRTEAFF. The CDR3 DNA reads TGCAGCGTTGAGCAGAGGACTGAAGCTTTCTTT. The full variable domain, with the rest looked up from reference TRBV29-1 and TRBJ1-1, is SAVISQKPSRDICQRGTSLTIQCQVDSQVTMMFWYRQQPGQSLTLIATANQGSEATYESGFVIDKFPISRPNLTFSTLTVSNMSPEDSSIYLCSVEQRTEAFFGQGTRLTVV.